The 19 T cell receptor beta chains below all came from one sample that was sequenced in a study of cytomegalovirus exposure and HLA in healthy donors. Use of 60 Vbeta and 13 Jbeta primers characterized the PCR. Using immunoSEQ multiplex PCR, the repertoire was profiled, and TCRdb retains in-frame clones only, with some absent. This table holds roughly 73,000 clones. The sequenced sample was PBMCs. The receptor set was obtained from a female donor in good health and CMV-seropositive.

The chain combines TRBV7-2 with TRBJ1-2, with D maybe TRBD1 (6 bases). V lost 5 bases and J lost 10, with 23 bases in between. CDR1 SGHTA and CDR2 FQGNSA come from the germline V gene. This CDR3 has 15 amino acids. The CDR3 loop is CASSQSPPPGVIYTF. CDR3 in DNA: TGTGCCAGCAGCCAATCCCCCCCTCCAGGGGTTATCTACACCTTC.

The CDR3 DNA sequence: TGTGCCAGCAGCCTTAGGACTACTTCCGAGCAGTACTTC. Translation: CASSLRTTSEQYF. This chain connects TRBV11-3 to TRBJ2-7, with D possibly TRBD2 on 6 matching bases. The CDR3 extends over 13 amino acids. Germline CDR1 reads SGHNT; CDR2 reads YENEEA. The germline V and J ends were trimmed by 5 bases and 6 bases, with 14 bases remaining between them.

V gene TRBV29-1 combines with J gene TRBJ1-2; TRBD1 matches at 8 bases. Germline values: CDR1 SQVTM, CDR2 ANQGSEA. This CDR3 comprises 14 residues. The ends lost 6 bases at V and 8 bases at J; junction bases unmatched: 14. The CDR3 DNA is TGCAGCGTCCCCGGCAGGGGGCGCCTTGGGGGCTACACCTTC. This encodes CSVPGRGRLGGYTF.

The chain combines TRBV13 with TRBJ2-2, with D perhaps matching TRBD1 (5 bases). Germline V gives CDR1 PRHDT, CDR2 FYEKMQ (reference sequence). V lost 5 bases to trimming and J lost 2 bases, with 12 bases between them. This CDR3 has 15 residues. The CDR3 DNA sequence: TGTGCCAGCAGCCCGATTGGGGCCAACACCGGGGAGCTGTTTTTT. Its translation: CASSPIGANTGELFF.

The rearrangement joins TRBV6-5 to TRBJ1-2; D is undetermined. Germline CDR1 and CDR2: MNHEY and SVGAGI. Trimming cost V 3 bases and J 1 base, with 6 bases left between them. CDR3 size: 13 residues. The CDR3 sequence is CASSYTSNYGYTF. DNA of the CDR3: TGTGCCAGCAGTTATACCAGTAACTATGGCTACACCTTC.

The chain carries TRBV29-1 and TRBJ2-1, with a possible D match to TRBD2 (6 bases). Germline values: CDR1 SQVTM, CDR2 ANQGSEA. With 4 bases removed from V and 2 bases from J, the gap between germline ends came to 18 bases. This CDR3 has 16 amino acids. CDR3 region: CSVGVIAAGAYNEQFF. The CDR3, as DNA: TGCAGCGTTGGAGTTATAGCGGCAGGCGCCTACAATGAGCAGTTCTTC.

This rearrangement joins TRBV9 to TRBJ2-6; D ambiguous. The CDR3 runs 14 residues. With 3 bases removed from V and 0 bases from J, the gap between germline ends came to 4 bases. Germline V gene lookup returns CDR1 SGDLS and CDR2 YYNGEE. The CDR3 DNA reads as TGTGCCAGCAGCGGTAGCTCTGGGGCCAACGTCCTGACTTTC. Protein product: CASSGSSGANVLTF.

This chain connects TRBV30 to TRBJ2-1; 12 bases match TRBD2. Germline lookup yields CDR1 GTSNPN and CDR2 SVGIG (reference sequence). V gave up 4 bases and J gave up 9 bases; unmatched junction bases: 7. The CDR3 runs 14 residues. The CDR3 DNA follows: TGTGCCTGGATCCCTAGCGGGAGGGCCGGTGAGCAGTTCTTC. Translation gives CAWIPSGRAGEQFF.

The chain's CDR3 is CASSLESSGDYEQYF. In DNA, the CDR3 is TGCGCCAGCAGCTTGGAATCTAGCGGGGATTACGAGCAGTACTTC. The V call is TRBV5-1, the J call TRBJ2-7, with 9 bases lining up with TRBD2. Germline V CDR1 and CDR2: SGHRS, YFSETQ. The CDR3 sequence is 15 residues long. J lost 4 bases, V lost 0 bases, and 5 bases had no gene match.

The chain is built from TRBV28 and TRBJ1-2; TRBD1 is a possible D gene (5 bases). The CDR3 has 13 residues. The V gene's germline CDR1 is MDHEN and CDR2 SYDVKM. Trimming removed 3 bases at V and 3 bases at J, with 8 bases between. CDR3: CASSFLGHYGYTF. As DNA, the CDR3 is TGTGCCAGCAGTTTTTTGGGGCACTATGGCTACACCTTC.

The chain combines TRBV28 with TRBJ2-2, with 10 bases matching TRBD2. The CDR3 sequence is 15 residues long. CDR1 is MDHEN and CDR2 is SYDVKM in the germline V gene. Trimming at V came to 10 bases and at J to 4 bases, leaving 9 bases not matched to a gene. The CDR3 bases are TGTGCCAACAAATGGGGACTAGCGTGCACCGGGGAGCTGTTTTTT. It yields the protein CANKWGLACTGELFF.

The chain recombines TRBV10-2 with TRBJ2-7; 7 bases line up with TRBD1. V lost 10 bases, J lost 0 bases, and 3 bases stayed unmatched. CDR3 length: 12 residues. In germline, CDR1 is WSHSY, CDR2 SAAADI. CDR3 nucleotides: TGCGCCACCGGACAGGACTCCTACGAGCAGTACTTC. This encodes CATGQDSYEQYF.

This chain connects TRBV4-1 to TRBJ2-7, with 10 bases aligning to TRBD1. CDR3 size: 15 residues. Trimming took 1 base from V and 3 from J; bases not matched to a gene: 3. CDR1 and CDR2 from the germline V gene are MGHRA and YSYEKL. The CDR3 spells CASSQVGTGVYEQYF. CDR3 nucleotide sequence: TGCGCCAGCAGCCAAGTAGGGACAGGGGTCTACGAGCAGTACTTC.

The chain employs TRBV4-3 and TRBJ2-5; possible D gene TRBD1, 5 bases. The CDR3 is 14 residues long. Germline V gene sequence: CDR1 LGHNA, CDR2 YSLEER. Trimming took 3 bases from V and 5 from J, leaving 13 bases between them. The CDR3 loop is CASSHATESETQYF. CDR3 in DNA: TGCGCCAGCAGCCACGCGACAGAGAGTGAGACCCAGTACTTC.

The genes are TRBV6-1 and TRBJ2-1, with TRBD2 matching 11 bases. V lost 2 bases and J lost 6; bases outside the gene matches: 12. The CDR3 has 18 residues. Germline V gene sequence: CDR1 MNHNS, CDR2 SASEGT. The CDR3: CASSEPFLLAGVPNEQFF. DNA of the CDR3: TGTGCCAGCAGTGAACCCTTCCTACTAGCGGGGGTACCCAATGAGCAGTTCTTC.

The rearrangement uses TRBV7-2 and TRBJ1-5, with D unresolved. V dropped 1 base and J dropped 7 bases, with 17 bases sitting between them. Looked up from germline, CDR1 is SGHTA and CDR2 is FQGNSA. The CDR3 has 16 amino acids. CDR3 in amino acids: CASSLVGPLPGQPQHF. The CDR3, as DNA: TGTGCCAGCAGCTTAGTGGGCCCTTTGCCCGGCCAGCCCCAGCATTTT.

The chain recombines TRBV7-6 with TRBJ2-3; the match to TRBD2 covers 9 bases. The CDR3 totals 16 residues. V shed 5 bases and J 1 base; nucleotides not matched to a gene: 7. The germline gives CDR1 SGHVS, CDR2 FNYEAQ. This CDR3 reads CASSTRTSVGTDTQYF. The CDR3 DNA follows: TGTGCCAGCAGCACACGGACTAGCGTAGGCACAGATACGCAGTATTTT.

J is TRBJ1-1 and V is TRBV29-1, with 8 nucleotides matching TRBD1. After removal of 7 bases from V and 13 bases from J, the junction contained 17 bases not matched to a gene. The CDR3 totals 13 residues. Per the germline V gene, CDR1 is SQVTM and CDR2 is ANQGSEA. The CDR3 loop reads CSAGQAALGGGFF. In nucleotides, the CDR3 is TGCAGCGCGGGACAGGCGGCGCTTGGTGGGGGTTTCTTT.

The V and J genes are TRBV7-2 and TRBJ2-7; D unresolved. The CDR3 runs to 13 residues. Germline CDR1 and CDR2: SGHTA and FQGNSA. Trimming stripped 5 bases from V and 0 bases from J, with 8 bases between. The CDR3 DNA reads as TGTGCCAGCAGCCCCCCTGTCTCCTACGAGCAGTACTTC. Its protein product is CASSPPVSYEQYF.